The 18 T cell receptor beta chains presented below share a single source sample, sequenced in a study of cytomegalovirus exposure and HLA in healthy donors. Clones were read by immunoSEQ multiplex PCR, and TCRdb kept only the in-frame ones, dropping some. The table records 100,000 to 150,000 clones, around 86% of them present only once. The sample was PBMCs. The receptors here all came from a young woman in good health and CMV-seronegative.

CDR3 protein: CASGGLAASRNEQFF. DNA of the CDR3: TGTGCCAGCGGCGGACTAGCGGCCTCAAGGAATGAGCAGTTCTTC. The chain couples TRBV7-9 to TRBJ2-1; TRBD2 aligns across 10 bases. This CDR3 comprises 15 residues. Germline loops: CDR1 SEHNR, CDR2 FQNEAQ (reference sequence). The V and J ends lost 8 bases and 7 bases, in that order; junction bases with no gene match: 11.

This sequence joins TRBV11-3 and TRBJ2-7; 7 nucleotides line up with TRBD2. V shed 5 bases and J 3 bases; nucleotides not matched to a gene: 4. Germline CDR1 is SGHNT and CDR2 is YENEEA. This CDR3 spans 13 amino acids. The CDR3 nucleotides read TGTGCCAGCAGCCCGGGACTATACTACGAGCAGTACTTC. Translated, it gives CASSPGLYYEQYF.

DNA of the CDR3: TGCGCCAGCAGCTTGGGACAGGGACGAACAGATACGCAGTATTTT. As protein: CASSLGQGRTDTQYF. The chain has TRBV5-1 and TRBJ2-3; 7 bases align to TRBD1. V gave up 0 bases and J gave up 3 bases; unmatched junction bases: 4. The CDR3 is 15 amino acids. Germline CDR1 is SGHRS and CDR2 is YFSETQ.

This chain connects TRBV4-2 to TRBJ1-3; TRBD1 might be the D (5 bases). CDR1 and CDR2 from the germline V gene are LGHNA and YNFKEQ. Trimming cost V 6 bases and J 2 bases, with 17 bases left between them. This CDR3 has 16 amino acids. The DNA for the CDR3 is TGTGCCAGCAGAACAAGTTGGGGGGAAGCTGGAAACACCATATATTTT. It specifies CASRTSWGEAGNTIYF.

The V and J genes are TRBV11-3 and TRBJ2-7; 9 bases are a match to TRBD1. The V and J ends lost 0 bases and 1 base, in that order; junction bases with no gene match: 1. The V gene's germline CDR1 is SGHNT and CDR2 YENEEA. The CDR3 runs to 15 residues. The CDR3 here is CASSLEGTGSYEQYF. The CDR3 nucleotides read TGTGCCAGCAGCTTAGAGGGGACAGGGTCCTACGAGCAGTACTTC.

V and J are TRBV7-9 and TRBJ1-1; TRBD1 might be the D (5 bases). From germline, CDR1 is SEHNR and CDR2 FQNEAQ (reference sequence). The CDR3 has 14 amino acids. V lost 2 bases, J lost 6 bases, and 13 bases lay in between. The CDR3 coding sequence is TGTGCCAGCAGCTTACCCCTGACAGCCCCTGAAGCTTTCTTT. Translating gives CASSLPLTAPEAFF.

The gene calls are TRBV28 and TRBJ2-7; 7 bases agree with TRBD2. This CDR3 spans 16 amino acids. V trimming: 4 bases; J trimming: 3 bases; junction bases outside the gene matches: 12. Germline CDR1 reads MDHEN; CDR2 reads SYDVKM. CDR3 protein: CASSSQGLVLIYEQYF. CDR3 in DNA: TGTGCCAGCAGTTCCCAAGGACTAGTACTTATCTACGAGCAGTACTTC.

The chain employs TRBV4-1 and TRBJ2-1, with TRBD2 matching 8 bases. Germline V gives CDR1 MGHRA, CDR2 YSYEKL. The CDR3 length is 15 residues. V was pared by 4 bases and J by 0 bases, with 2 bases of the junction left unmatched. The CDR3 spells CASSLTSGSYNEQFF. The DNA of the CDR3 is TGCGCCAGCAGCCTTACTAGCGGCTCCTACAATGAGCAGTTCTTC.

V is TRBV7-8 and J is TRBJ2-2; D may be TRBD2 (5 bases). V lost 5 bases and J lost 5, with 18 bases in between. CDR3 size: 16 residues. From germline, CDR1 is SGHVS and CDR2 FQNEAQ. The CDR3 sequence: CASSAQAGSGTGELFF. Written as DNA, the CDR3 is TGTGCCAGCAGCGCTCAGGCCGGGTCGGGAACCGGGGAGCTGTTTTTT.

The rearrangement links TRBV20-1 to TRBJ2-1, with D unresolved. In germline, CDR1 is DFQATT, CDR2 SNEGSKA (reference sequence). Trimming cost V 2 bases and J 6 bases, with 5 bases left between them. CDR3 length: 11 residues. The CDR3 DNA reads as TGCAGTGCTAGACTAATCAATGAGCAGTTCTTC. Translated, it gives CSARLINEQFF.

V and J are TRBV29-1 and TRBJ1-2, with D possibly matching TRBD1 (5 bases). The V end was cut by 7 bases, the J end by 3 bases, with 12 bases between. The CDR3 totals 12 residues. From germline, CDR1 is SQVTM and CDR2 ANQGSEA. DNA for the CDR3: TGCAGCGGGGGGGACGGATACTATGGCTACACCTTC. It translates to CSGGDGYYGYTF.

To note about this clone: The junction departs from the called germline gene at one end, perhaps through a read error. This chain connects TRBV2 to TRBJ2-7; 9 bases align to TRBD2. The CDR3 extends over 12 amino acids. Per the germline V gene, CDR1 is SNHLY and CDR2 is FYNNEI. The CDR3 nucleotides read TGTGCCAGCAGCGCCCCCGGGACTAGCCTTCGCTTC. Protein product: CASSAPGTSLRF.

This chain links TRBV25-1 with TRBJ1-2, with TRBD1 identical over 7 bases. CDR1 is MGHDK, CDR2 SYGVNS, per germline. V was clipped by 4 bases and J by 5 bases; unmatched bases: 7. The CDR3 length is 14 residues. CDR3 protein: CASSGTGVLYGYTF. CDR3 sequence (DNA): TGTGCCAGCAGTGGAACAGGGGTTTTATATGGCTACACCTTC.

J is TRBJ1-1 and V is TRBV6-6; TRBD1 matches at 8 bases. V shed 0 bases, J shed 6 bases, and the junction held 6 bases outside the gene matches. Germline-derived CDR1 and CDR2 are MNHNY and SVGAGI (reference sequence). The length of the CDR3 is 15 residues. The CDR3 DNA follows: TGTGCCAGCAGTTACTCCCGGACAGGGCTTTCTGAAGCTTTCTTT. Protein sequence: CASSYSRTGLSEAFF.

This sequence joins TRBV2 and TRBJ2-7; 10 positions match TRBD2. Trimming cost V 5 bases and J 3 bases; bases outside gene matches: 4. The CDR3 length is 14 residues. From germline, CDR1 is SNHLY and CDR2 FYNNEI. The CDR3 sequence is CASSRTSGDYEQYF. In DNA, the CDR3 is TGTGCCAGCAGTCGGACTAGCGGAGACTACGAGCAGTACTTC.

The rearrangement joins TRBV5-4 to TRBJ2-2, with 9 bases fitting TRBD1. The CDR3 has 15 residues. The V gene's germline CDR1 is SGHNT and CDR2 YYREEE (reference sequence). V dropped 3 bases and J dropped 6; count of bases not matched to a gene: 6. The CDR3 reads CASSSIRTGAGELFF. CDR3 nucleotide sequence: TGTGCCAGCAGCTCTATCCGGACAGGGGCCGGGGAGCTGTTTTTT.

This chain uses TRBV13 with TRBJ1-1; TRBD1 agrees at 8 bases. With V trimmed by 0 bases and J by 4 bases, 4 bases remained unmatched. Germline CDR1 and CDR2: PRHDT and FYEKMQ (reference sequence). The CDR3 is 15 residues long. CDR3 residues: CASSLGDREGTEAFF. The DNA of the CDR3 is TGTGCCAGCAGCTTAGGGGACAGGGAGGGCACTGAAGCTTTCTTT.

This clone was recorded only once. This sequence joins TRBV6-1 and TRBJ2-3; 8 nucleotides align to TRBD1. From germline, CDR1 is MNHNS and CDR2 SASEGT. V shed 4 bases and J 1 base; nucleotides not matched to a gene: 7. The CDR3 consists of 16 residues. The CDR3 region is CASSAPAGQGTDTQYF. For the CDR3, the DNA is TGTGCCAGCAGTGCCCCGGCGGGACAGGGCACAGATACGCAGTATTTT.